This T cell receptor (beta chain) is from a study of T cell responses to AZD1222 COVID-19 vaccine. Study outcomes and limitations: It was only 6 or 7 AZD1222 recipients who were seropositive at baseline.

As regards this clone: Its cognate antigen is unknown.

Trimming shortened V by 1 base and J by 14 bases, and 12 bases separated the two germline ends. The CDR3 has 12 residues. The germline V gene has CDR1 SGHDT and CDR2 YYEEEE. Only in-frame clones appear in the TCRdb table, and some are missing; sequencing was by immunoSEQ multiplex PCR. Here the sample spans some 98,000 clones, approximately 84% being singletons. The receptor's source is an adult who received the AZD1222 COVID-19 vaccine. This chain links TRBV5-6 with TRBJ1-4; the D gene is possibly TRBD1 (5 bases). Source: peripheral blood, taken 28 days after the second AZD1222 dose. CDR3 sequence reads: CASSLRTRSLFF. In nucleotides, the CDR3 is TGTGCCAGCAGCTTGAGGACAAGGTCTCTGTTTTTT.